This T cell receptor beta chain was identified during a study of blood T cell repertoires in COVID-19. Study context: T cells, B-cell-depleted T cells, or PBMCs provided the cDNA or gDNA that served as material.

Germline V gene data show CDR1 as LGHDT and CDR2 as YNNKEL (reference sequence). The CDR3 sequence is 14 residues long. Trimming at V came to 6 bases and at J to 6 bases, leaving 7 bases not matched to a gene. Libraries were prepared by immunoSEQ multiplex PCR; TCRdb keeps only in-frame clonotypes and omits some of them. The data show 100,000 or so clones, with 85% seen just once and 1.5% to 2% held by the top ten. This TCR was recovered from a woman in her seventies with active or convalescent COVID-19. Sequencing used peripheral blood. The rearrangement links TRBV3-1 (or the pseudogene TRBV3-2) to TRBJ1-1; 10 bases fit TRBD1. This chain's CDR3 is CASRPGTGVSEAFF. The CDR3 DNA sequence: TGTGCCAGCAGGCCCGGGACAGGGGTCTCTGAAGCTTTCTTT.